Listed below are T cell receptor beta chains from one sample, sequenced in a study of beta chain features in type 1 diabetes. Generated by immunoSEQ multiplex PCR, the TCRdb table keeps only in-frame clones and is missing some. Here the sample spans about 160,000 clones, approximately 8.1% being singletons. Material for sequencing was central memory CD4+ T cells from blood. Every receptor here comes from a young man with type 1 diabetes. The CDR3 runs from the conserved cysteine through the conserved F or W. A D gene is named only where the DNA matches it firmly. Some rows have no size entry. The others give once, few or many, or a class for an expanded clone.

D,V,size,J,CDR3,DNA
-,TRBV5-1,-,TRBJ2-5,CASSFLAQETQYF,TGCGCCAGCAGCTTCTTAGCCCAAGAGACCCAGTACTTC
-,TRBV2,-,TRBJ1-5,CASRGEGQPQHF,TGTGCCAGCAGAGGGGAAGGGCAGCCCCAGCATTTT
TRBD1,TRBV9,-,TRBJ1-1,CASGRRTGGGGTEAFF,TGTGCCAGCGGTCGGAGGACAGGGGGCGGGGGAACTGAAGCTTTCTTT
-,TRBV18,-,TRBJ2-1,CASSPRAGVSPYNEQFF,TGTGCCAGCTCACCACGTGCCGGAGTCTCCCCCTACAATGAGCAGTTCTTC
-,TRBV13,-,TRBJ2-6,CASSTTDRLSSGANVLTF,TGTGCCAGCAGCACCACCGACAGGTTGAGCTCTGGGGCCAACGTCCTGACTTTC
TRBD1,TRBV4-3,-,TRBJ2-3,CASSHSYGTGRTDTQYF,TGCGCCAGCAGCCATTCATACGGGACAGGCCGGACAGATACGCAGTATTTT
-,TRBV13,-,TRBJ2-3,CASSFGGGADTQYF,TGTGCCAGCAGCTTTGGGGGAGGAGCAGATACGCAGTATTTT
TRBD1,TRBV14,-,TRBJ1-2,CASSQRQGPNYGYTF,TGTGCCAGCAGCCAAAGACAGGGCCCTAACTATGGCTACACCTTC
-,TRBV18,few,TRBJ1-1,CASSHDRNTEAFF,TGTGCCAGCTCACACGACAGGAACACTGAAGCTTTCTTT
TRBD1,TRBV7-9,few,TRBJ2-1,CASSHGQGAVNEQFF,TGTGCCAGCAGCCACGGACAGGGGGCGGTCAATGAGCAGTTCTTC
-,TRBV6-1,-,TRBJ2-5,CASSEADRETQYF,TGTGCCAGCAGTGAAGCCGATAGAGAGACCCAGTACTTC
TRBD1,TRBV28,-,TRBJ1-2,CASTSSGTGDYGYTF,TGTGCCAGCACCAGTTCCGGGACAGGGGACTATGGCTACACCTTC
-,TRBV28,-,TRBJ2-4,CASRRRNGGNIQYF,TGTGCCAGCAGGAGAAGAAACGGCGGGAACATTCAGTACTTC
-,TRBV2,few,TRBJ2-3,CASGGAGTDTQYF,TGTGCCAGCGGGGGGGCGGGCACAGATACGCAGTATTTT
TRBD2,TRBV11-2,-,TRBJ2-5,CASSWPPAGETQYF,TGTGCCAGCAGCTGGCCCCCAGCGGGGGAGACCCAGTACTTC
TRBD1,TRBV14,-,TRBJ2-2,CASSQTGTGAGELFF,TGTGCCAGCAGCCAAACCGGGACAGGTGCCGGGGAGCTGTTTTTT
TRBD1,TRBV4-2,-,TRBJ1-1,CASGGQARPEAFF,TGTGCCAGCGGGGGACAGGCAAGGCCTGAAGCTTTCTTT
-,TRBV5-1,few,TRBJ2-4,CASSLALGGDRNIQYF,TGCGCCAGCAGCTTGGCATTGGGCGGGGACAGAAACATTCAGTACTTC
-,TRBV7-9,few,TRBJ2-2,CASSLAGRANTGELFF,TGTGCCAGCAGCTTAGCGGGCAGGGCGAACACCGGGGAGCTGTTTTTT
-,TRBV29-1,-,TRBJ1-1,CSVEKGMGGTEAFF,TGCAGCGTTGAAAAGGGGATGGGGGGCACTGAAGCTTTCTTT
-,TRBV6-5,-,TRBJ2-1,CASKGGRMYDEQFF,TGTGCCAGCAAAGGGGGTCGGATGTACGATGAGCAGTTCTTC
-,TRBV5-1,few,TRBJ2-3,CASSRGGTDTQYF,TGCGCCAGCAGCCGCGGAGGCACAGATACGCAGTATTTT
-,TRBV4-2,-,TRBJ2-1,CASTTEGGHNEQFF,TGTGCCAGCACTACAGAGGGGGGGCACAATGAGCAGTTCTTC
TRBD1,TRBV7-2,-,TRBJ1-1,CASSRDRNTEAFF,TGTGCCAGCAGCCGGGACAGGAACACTGAAGCTTTCTTT
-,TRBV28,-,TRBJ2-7,CASTLDGNSYEQYF,TGTGCCAGCACCTTAGACGGGAACTCCTACGAGCAGTACTTC